The present entry profiles one T cell receptor (beta chain) with its context. This specimen comes from a study of blood T cell repertoires in COVID-19. Germline CDR1 and CDR2: SEHNR and FQNEAQ (reference sequence). After removal of 4 bases from V and 0 bases from J, the junction contained 6 bases not matched to a gene. The CDR3 has 15 residues. Produced via immunoSEQ multiplex PCR; TCRdb's table is partial and in-frame only. Altogether some 150,000 clones are present, 88% being singletons, with the ten largest covering more than 1.5%. The J gene is TRBJ2-7, the V gene TRBV7-9, with TRBD1 matching over 7 bases. This TCR came from a woman aged 60-75 years with acute or convalescent COVID-19. The sample taken for sequencing was peripheral blood. The CDR3 reads CASSSGQAYSYEQYF. DNA of the CDR3: TGTGCCAGCAGCTCCGGACAGGCTTACTCCTACGAGCAGTACTTC.